This T cell receptor beta chain derives from a study of vaccination effects on CD4 cells after COVID-19. Study findings and constraints: Vaccine-induced clones in healthy vaccinees cross-reacted with common cold coronaviruses in only 1 of 255 cases. Few convalescent patients were studied, and early post-infection samples were lacking. Late in the post-vaccination period, infection-induced and vaccine-induced clones underwent marked clonal contraction.

This CDR3 is built from 12 residues. The germline V and J ends were trimmed by 5 bases and 8 bases, with 10 bases remaining between them. TCRdb keeps only in-frame clones here, not all; method: immunoSEQ multiplex PCR. The profile covers 45,000 to 75,000 clones, with about three quarters appearing a single time and under 3.5% taken by the ten largest. Remarks on this clone: The antigen is undetermined.

Once cultured for approximately ten days, the cells underwent separation to obtain CD4+ T cells. V gene TRBV12-3 or TRBV12-4 combines with J gene TRBJ2-4; D gene ambiguous. The receptor's source is a human donor who received a COVID-19 vaccine. The sequences come from CD4+ T cells from PBMCs cultured without peptide, collected before COVID-19 vaccination. The CDR3 coding sequence is TGTGCCAGCAGTCCTTTGGTTGACATTCAGTACTTC. It is translated as CASSPLVDIQYF.